A selection of T cell receptor beta chains follows, all from one sample in a study of cytomegalovirus exposure and HLA in healthy donors. Sequenced by immunoSEQ multiplex PCR; TCRdb stores in-frame clones only, minus some. The sample contains fewer than 150,000 clones, roughly four fifths of which appear only once. Source material: PBMCs. These receptors all come from a man aged 25 to 40 in good health and CMV-seronegative. Each CDR3 is given with its conserved first and last residue. A D gene is named only where the DNA matches it firmly. Some rows mark clone size as missing; the rest say once, few, many or name a class of expanded clone.

D: TRBD2
J: TRBJ2-2
V: TRBV30
size: .
CDR3: CAWRGGRAGNTGELFF
DNA: TGTGCCTGGAGGGGGGGGAGGGCAGGGAACACCGGGGAGCTGTTTTTT

D: .
J: TRBJ1-2
V: TRBV6-6
size: .
CDR3: CANGGPNYGYTF
DNA: TGTGCCAACGGGGGGCCTAACTATGGCTACACCTTC

D: .
J: TRBJ2-1
V: TRBV2
size: .
CDR3: CASNGGRGPYNEQFF
DNA: TGTGCCAGCAACGGTGGCAGGGGCCCCTACAATGAGCAGTTCTTC

D: TRBD1
J: TRBJ2-7
V: TRBV7-2
size: few
CDR3: CASSLWTGTYEQYF
DNA: TGTGCCAGCAGCTTGTGGACAGGGACCTACGAGCAGTACTTC

D: .
J: TRBJ2-2
V: TRBV7-2
size: .
CDR3: CASSLTPWGAGELFF
DNA: TGTGCCAGCAGCTTAACCCCCTGGGGCGCCGGGGAGCTGTTTTTT

D: .
J: TRBJ2-7
V: TRBV28
size: .
CDR3: CASSLTATYEQYF
DNA: TGTGCCAGCAGTTTGACAGCAACCTACGAGCAGTACTTC

D: .
J: TRBJ1-1
V: TRBV5-1
size: few
CDR3: CASSPVVNTEAFF
DNA: TGCGCCAGCAGCCCGGTGGTGAACACTGAAGCTTTCTTT

D: TRBD1
J: TRBJ2-1
V: TRBV4-3
size: .
CDR3: CASSQATQTGEDLGEQFF
DNA: TGCGCCAGCAGCCAAGCCACACAGACAGGGGAGGATCTTGGAGAGCAGTTCTTC

D: .
J: TRBJ2-1
V: TRBV6-5
size: .
CDR3: CASSVQGMENEQFF
DNA: TGTGCCAGCAGCGTACAGGGAATGGAGAATGAGCAGTTCTTC

D: TRBD2
J: TRBJ2-3
V: TRBV4-2
size: .
CDR3: CASSLAGGRTDTQYF
DNA: TGTGCCAGCAGCTTAGCGGGGGGTCGGACAGATACGCAGTATTTT

D: TRBD1
J: TRBJ1-2
V: TRBV18
size: .
CDR3: CASSPQPLRGSYGYTF
DNA: TGTGCCAGCTCACCTCAGCCGCTCAGGGGGTCCTATGGCTACACCTTC

D: TRBD1
J: TRBJ2-7
V: TRBV6-5
size: .
CDR3: CASSYSPGTGHEQYF
DNA: TGTGCCAGCAGTTACTCTCCTGGGACAGGCCACGAGCAGTACTTC

D: TRBD2
J: TRBJ2-5
V: TRBV10-3
size: .
CDR3: CAIHSGRGPETQYF
DNA: TGTGCCATACATAGCGGGAGAGGGCCAGAGACCCAGTACTTC

D: .
J: TRBJ1-3
V: TRBV7-9
size: .
CDR3: CASSLALADSGNTIYF
DNA: TGTGCCAGCAGCTTAGCGCTGGCAGACTCTGGAAACACCATATATTTT

D: .
J: TRBJ2-7
V: TRBV21-1
size: few
CDR3: CALQGLDF
DNA: TGTGCCTTACAGGGTTTAGACTTC

D: .
J: TRBJ2-5
V: TRBV7-6
size: .
CDR3: CASSKGFSKETQYF
DNA: TGTGCCAGCAGCAAGGGGTTCTCCAAAGAGACCCAGTACTTC

D: TRBD1
J: TRBJ1-4
V: TRBV7-9
size: few
CDR3: CASSLLGDSSFNEKLFF
DNA: TGTGCCAGCAGCTTATTGGGGGACAGCTCCTTTAATGAAAAACTGTTTTTT

D: TRBD1
J: TRBJ1-5
V: TRBV5-1
size: .
CDR3: CASSQQGLGQPQHF
DNA: TGCGCCAGCAGTCAACAGGGGTTAGGTCAGCCCCAGCATTTT

D: .
J: TRBJ1-5
V: TRBV6-1
size: .
CDR3: CASAGQTFNNQPQHF
DNA: TGTGCCAGCGCAGGACAGACTTTTAACAATCAGCCCCAGCATTTT

D: TRBD2
J: TRBJ2-1
V: TRBV10-3
size: .
CDR3: CAISSAGGPKNEQFF
DNA: TGTGCCATCAGTTCAGCGGGAGGGCCTAAGAATGAGCAGTTCTTC

D: TRBD2
J: TRBJ2-7
V: TRBV5-4
size: once
CDR3: CASSSLAGVSGEQYF
DNA: TGTGCCAGCAGCTCACTAGCGGGAGTTTCAGGCGAGCAGTACTTC

D: .
J: TRBJ2-2
V: TRBV27
size: .
CDR3: CASSSGAGELFF
DNA: TGTGCCAGCAGTTCTGGAGCCGGGGAGCTGTTTTTT

D: TRBD1
J: TRBJ1-2
V: TRBV5-6
size: few
CDR3: CASSFGQGGYGYTF
DNA: TGTGCCAGCAGCTTTGGACAGGGGGGCTATGGCTACACCTTC

D: .
J: TRBJ2-7
V: TRBV4-3
size: .
CDR3: CASSQVLGHYEQYF
DNA: TGCGCCAGCAGCCAAGTTTTGGGACACTACGAGCAGTACTTC

D: TRBD2
J: TRBJ2-3
V: TRBV9
size: .
CDR3: CASSVGEGLDTQYF
DNA: TGTGCCAGCAGCGTAGGGGAGGGCCTCGATACGCAGTATTTT

D: .
J: TRBJ2-7
V: TRBV25-1
size: few
CDR3: CASSEFGADEQYF
DNA: TGTGCCAGCAGTGAATTTGGGGCGGACGAGCAGTACTTC

D: TRBD1
J: TRBJ1-6
V: TRBV6-5
size: few
CDR3: CASRDRTGSILHF
DNA: TGTGCCAGCCGCGATAGGACAGGTTCAATCCTCCACTTT

D: .
J: TRBJ2-7
V: TRBV28
size: .
CDR3: CASSTYRGSYEQYF
DNA: TGTGCCAGCAGCACGTATCGGGGCTCCTACGAGCAGTACTTC

D: TRBD1
J: TRBJ1-5
V: TRBV30
size: few
CDR3: CAWSLTGGLDYQPQHF
DNA: TGTGCCTGGAGCCTGACAGGGGGCTTGGATTATCAGCCCCAGCATTTT

D: .
J: TRBJ1-2
V: TRBV4-3
size: .
CDR3: CASSQHGGAGGYTF
DNA: TGCGCCAGCAGCCAACATGGGGGGGCTGGAGGCTACACCTTC

D: TRBD2
J: TRBJ2-5
V: TRBV2
size: .
CDR3: CASSEALGLAGGALAQYF
DNA: TGTGCCAGCAGTGAAGCGCTGGGTCTAGCGGGGGGTGCGTTGGCCCAGTACTTC

D: TRBD1
J: TRBJ1-4
V: TRBV5-6
size: .
CDR3: CASSLGRGYRGEKLFF
DNA: TGTGCCAGCAGCTTGGGCAGGGGGTATCGGGGTGAAAAACTGTTTTTT

D: TRBD2
J: TRBJ2-7
V: TRBV5-4
size: .
CDR3: CASSPSGGYEQYF
DNA: TGTGCCAGCAGCCCTAGCGGGGGGTACGAGCAGTACTTC

D: TRBD2
J: TRBJ2-1
V: TRBV6-5
size: .
CDR3: CASSYGLAGSEQFF
DNA: TGTGCCAGCAGTTACGGGCTAGCGGGATCTGAGCAGTTCTTC

D: TRBD1
J: TRBJ1-4
V: TRBV18
size: .
CDR3: CASSLRSGTDGGEKLFF
DNA: TGTGCCAGCTCACTACGATCCGGGACAGACGGAGGTGAAAAACTGTTTTTT

D: TRBD2
J: TRBJ2-2
V: TRBV7-2
size: .
CDR3: CASRTGTTLGAGELFF
DNA: TGTGCCAGCAGAACCGGGACTACCCTCGGCGCCGGGGAGCTGTTTTTT

D: .
J: TRBJ1-1
V: TRBV19
size: .
CDR3: CASDDRPMNTEAFF
DNA: TGTGCCAGTGATGACAGACCCATGAACACTGAAGCTTTCTTT

D: TRBD1
J: TRBJ2-2
V: TRBV5-4
size: .
CDR3: CASSRDRGRNGELFF
DNA: TGTGCCAGCAGCCGGGACAGGGGGCGCAACGGGGAGCTGTTTTTT

D: .
J: TRBJ2-7
V: TRBV7-2
size: .
CDR3: CASSPGAAFSYEQYF
DNA: TGTGCCAGCAGCCCCGGAGCAGCGTTCTCCTACGAGCAGTACTTC

D: .
J: TRBJ1-5
V: TRBV28
size: .
CDR3: CASSSDKNNQPQHF
DNA: TGTGCCAGCAGTTCCGACAAGAACAATCAGCCCCAGCATTTT

D: .
J: TRBJ1-5
V: TRBV6-5
size: .
CDR3: CASSSPSQPQHF
DNA: TGTGCCAGCAGTTCCCCCAGTCAGCCCCAGCATTTT

D: TRBD2
J: TRBJ2-3
V: TRBV9
size: .
CDR3: CASSVPSQTGTSFTDTQYF
DNA: TGTGCCAGCAGCGTACCTTCCCAAACAGGGACTAGTTTCACAGATACGCAGTATTTT

D: TRBD2
J: TRBJ2-1
V: TRBV7-2
size: .
CDR3: CASSALADIYNEQFF
DNA: TGTGCCAGCAGCGCCCTAGCGGATATCTACAATGAGCAGTTCTTC

D: .
J: TRBJ2-7
V: TRBV7-8
size: .
CDR3: CASSLALRGVEQYF
DNA: TGTGCCAGCAGCTTAGCGCTCAGGGGGGTCGAGCAGTACTTC

D: TRBD1
J: TRBJ2-7
V: TRBV5-4
size: .
CDR3: CASSQGQGFPYEQYF
DNA: TGTGCCAGCAGCCAAGGACAGGGCTTTCCCTACGAGCAGTACTTC

D: TRBD1
J: TRBJ2-4
V: TRBV28
size: .
CDR3: CASRFDRGRDIQYF
DNA: TGTGCCAGCAGATTTGACAGGGGACGGGACATTCAGTACTTC

D: .
J: TRBJ2-7
V: TRBV5-1
size: .
CDR3: CASRYSTIYEQYF
DNA: TGCGCCAGCAGATATAGCACAATTTACGAGCAGTACTTC

D: TRBD1
J: TRBJ1-1
V: TRBV6-1
size: few
CDR3: CASSVTGANTEAFF
DNA: TGTGCCAGCAGTGTGACAGGGGCGAACACTGAAGCTTTCTTT

D: .
J: TRBJ1-5
V: TRBV6-1
size: medium-sized
CDR3: CASKEGLGPQHF
DNA: TGTGCCAGCAAGGAGGGTTTGGGGCCCCAGCATTTT

D: .
J: TRBJ2-2
V: TRBV7-9
size: .
CDR3: CASSYRDPGELFF
DNA: TGTGCCAGCAGCTACAGGGATCCCGGGGAGCTGTTTTTT

D: .
J: TRBJ2-1
V: TRBV7-3
size: .
CDR3: CASSFNSGEQFF
DNA: TGTGCCAGCAGCTTTAATAGCGGTGAGCAGTTCTTC

D: TRBD1
J: TRBJ2-7
V: TRBV5-6
size: .
CDR3: CASSLRDRFYEQYF
DNA: TGTGCCAGCAGCTTAAGGGACAGGTTCTACGAGCAGTACTTC

D: TRBD1
J: TRBJ1-1
V: TRBV28
size: .
CDR3: CASSLDRGGVDRDTEAFF
DNA: TGTGCCAGCAGTTTGGACAGGGGAGGAGTGGACAGGGACACTGAAGCTTTCTTT

D: TRBD2
J: TRBJ2-1
V: TRBV7-9
size: .
CDR3: CSSSPPRASGIDEQFF
DNA: TGTTCCAGCAGCCCCCCCCGGGCTAGCGGGATCGATGAGCAGTTCTTC

D: .
J: TRBJ2-2
V: TRBV7-6
size: .
CDR3: CASSLGPGIFSGELFF
DNA: TGTGCCAGCAGCTTAGGCCCAGGGATTTTCTCCGGGGAGCTGTTTTTT

D: .
J: TRBJ2-5
V: TRBV5-1
size: .
CDR3: CASSLGAEGPETQYF
DNA: TGCGCCAGCAGCTTGGGAGCGGAGGGGCCAGAGACCCAGTACTTC

D: .
J: TRBJ1-1
V: TRBV5-1
size: .
CDR3: CASSPGTEAFF
DNA: TGCGCCAGCAGCCCGGGCACTGAAGCTTTCTTT